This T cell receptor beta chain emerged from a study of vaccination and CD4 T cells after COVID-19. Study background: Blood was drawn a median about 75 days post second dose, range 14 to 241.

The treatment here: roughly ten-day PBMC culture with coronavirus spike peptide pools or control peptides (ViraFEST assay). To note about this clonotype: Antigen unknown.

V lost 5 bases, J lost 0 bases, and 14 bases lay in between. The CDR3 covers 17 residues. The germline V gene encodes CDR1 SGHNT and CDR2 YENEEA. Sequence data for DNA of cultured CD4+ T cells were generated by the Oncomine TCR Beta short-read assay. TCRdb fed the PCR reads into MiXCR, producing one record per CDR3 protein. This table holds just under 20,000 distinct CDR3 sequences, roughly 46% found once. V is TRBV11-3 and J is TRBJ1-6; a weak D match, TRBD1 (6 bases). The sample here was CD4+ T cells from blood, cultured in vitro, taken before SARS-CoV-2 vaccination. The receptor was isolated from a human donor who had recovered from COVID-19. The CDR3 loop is CASSRRGGSSYNSPLHF. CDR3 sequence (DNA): TGTGCCAGCAGCCGACGAGGGGGGAGCTCCTATAATTCACCCCTCCACTTT.